The 10 T cell receptor beta chains presented below share a single source sample, sequenced in a study of blood T cell repertoires in COVID-19. Profiled with immunoSEQ multiplex PCR; TCRdb holds only in-frame clones, not every one. The sample lists about 270,000 clones; around nine tenths were seen once. Sequencing input: peripheral blood. The receptors were gathered from a man in his forties who had recovered from COVID-19.

The chain links TRBV18 to TRBJ1-1; a weak D match, TRBD1 (6 bases). The V end was cut by 1 base, the J end by 7 bases, with 10 bases between. Germline V gene data show CDR1 as KGHSH and CDR2 as LQKENI. The CDR3 has 13 amino acids. Written as DNA, the CDR3 is TGTGCCAGCTCACCACTGGGGGCCCATGAAGCTTTCTTT. Translated: CASSPLGAHEAFF.

The CDR3 DNA reads TGCGCCAGCAGCTTGTACGGGACTGAAGCTTTCTTT. Amino acid sequence: CASSLYGTEAFF. J is TRBJ1-1 and V is TRBV5-1; D not certain. This CDR3 region has 12 residues. The V end lost 1 base, the J end lost 5 bases, and 6 bases lay between the germline ends. CDR1 and CDR2 (germline): SGHRS, YFSETQ.

This chain connects TRBV5-1 to TRBJ1-2; no definite D call. Germline V gene sequence: CDR1 SGHRS, CDR2 YFSETQ. This CDR3 has 15 residues. Trimming pared 4 bases from V and 6 bases from J, leaving 19 bases between. The CDR3 sequence: CASSRLGFGKDGYTF. As DNA, the CDR3 is TGCGCCAGCAGCCGATTGGGGTTCGGGAAGGATGGCTACACCTTC.

Worth noting for this clone: At one boundary the junction diverges from the germline segment, which might be a read error. The identical CDR3 is also encoded by other nucleotide sequences in the sample. The rearrangement uses TRBV5-1 and TRBJ2-7, with 8 bases lining up with TRBD2. CDR1 and CDR2 (germline): SGHRS, YFSETQ. CDR3 length equals 15 residues. This CDR3 reads CASSSSGSTSYEQYF. Written as DNA, the CDR3 is TGCGCCAGCAGCTCCAGCGGGAGCACCTCCTACGAGCAGTACTTT.

The chain links TRBV7-9 to TRBJ1-2; 9 bases line up with TRBD1. Germline loops: CDR1 SEHNR, CDR2 FQNEAQ (reference sequence). Germline trimming cut 3 bases from V and 6 bases from J; bases unmatched to any gene: 11. CDR3 size: 16 residues. The CDR3 DNA sequence: TGTGCCAGCAGCTTGGGGACAGGGAGTAGTATAAATGGCTACACCTTC. Translated: CASSLGTGSSINGYTF.

The genes are TRBV2 and TRBJ2-1, with a weak D call TRBD1 (6 bases). The V gene's germline CDR1 is SNHLY and CDR2 FYNNEI. Trimming took off 7 bases at V and 4 bases at J, with 11 bases between the two ends. The CDR3 runs 13 residues. CDR3 DNA: TGTGCCAGCACCCGCAGGGGATACAATGAGCAGTTCTTC. It specifies CASTRRGYNEQFF.

The chain recombines TRBV6-2 or TRBV6-3 with TRBJ1-1; unclear D gene. From germline, CDR1 is MNHEY and CDR2 SVGEGT. Trimming removed 4 bases at V and 2 bases at J, with 5 bases between. The CDR3 is 12 amino acids. The CDR3 nucleotides read TGTGCCAGCAGTTCTTATAACACTGAAGCTTTCTTT. Translation gives CASSSYNTEAFF.

The rearrangement links TRBV15 to TRBJ2-2; D call uncertain. The germline gives CDR1 LNHNV, CDR2 YYDKDF (reference sequence). The V end lost 3 bases, the J end lost 7 bases, and 9 bases lay between the germline ends. The CDR3 totals 13 residues. The CDR3: CATSRAAVGELFF. DNA for the CDR3: TGTGCCACCAGCAGGGCGGCGGTCGGGGAGCTGTTTTTT.

CDR3 nucleotide sequence: TGTGCCTGGAGTGTATGGAGGGACACCATATATTTT. Translated: CAWSVWRDTIYF. The chain is built from TRBV30 and TRBJ1-3, with unresolved D. The V gene lost 0 bases and the J gene lost 8 bases, with 8 bases spanning the gap. The CDR3 sequence is 12 residues long. Germline CDR1 and CDR2: GTSNPN and SVGIG (reference sequence).

The rearrangement links TRBV4-1 to TRBJ2-7, with D uncertain. CDR1 is MGHRA and CDR2 is YSYEKL in the germline V gene. Trimming shortened V by 1 base and J by 0 bases, and 4 bases separated the two germline ends. The CDR3 length is 13 residues. The CDR3 reads CASSQGVSYEQYF. CDR3 coding DNA: TGCGCCAGCAGCCAAGGCGTCTCCTACGAGCAGTACTTC.